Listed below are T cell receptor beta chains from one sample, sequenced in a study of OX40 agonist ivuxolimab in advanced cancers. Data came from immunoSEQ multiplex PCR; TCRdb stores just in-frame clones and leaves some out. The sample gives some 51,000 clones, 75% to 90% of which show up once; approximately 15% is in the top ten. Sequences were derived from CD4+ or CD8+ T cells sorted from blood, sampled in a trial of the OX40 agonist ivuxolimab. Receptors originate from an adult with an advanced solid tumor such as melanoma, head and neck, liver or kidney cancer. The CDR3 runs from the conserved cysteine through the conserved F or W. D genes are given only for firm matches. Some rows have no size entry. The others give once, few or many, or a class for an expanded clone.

cdr3_aa: CASSLQETQYF
cdr3_nt: TGCGCCAGCAGCCTCCAAGAGACCCAGTACTTC
v_call: TRBV5-1
cdr3_length: 11
clone_size: -
d_call: -
j_call: TRBJ2-5

cdr3_aa: CASSGARGLEPQHF
cdr3_nt: TGTGCCAGCAGTGGGGCGAGGGGCTTGGAGCCCCAGCATTTT
v_call: TRBV28
cdr3_length: 14
clone_size: -
d_call: -
j_call: TRBJ1-5

cdr3_aa: CASSPGWGNHGYTF
cdr3_nt: TGTGCCAGCAGCCCCGGTTGGGGGAACCATGGCTACACCTTC
v_call: TRBV28
cdr3_length: 14
clone_size: -
d_call: -
j_call: TRBJ1-2

cdr3_aa: CASSSDRGIYYEQYF
cdr3_nt: TGTGCCAGCAGCTCGGACAGGGGGATTTACTACGAGCAGTACTTC
v_call: TRBV6-6
cdr3_length: 15
clone_size: -
d_call: TRBD1
j_call: TRBJ2-7

cdr3_aa: CASNPSGRSKNIQYF
cdr3_nt: TGTGCCAGCAACCCCTCGGGCAGATCCAAAAACATTCAGTACTTC
v_call: TRBV28
cdr3_length: 15
clone_size: few
d_call: -
j_call: TRBJ2-4

cdr3_aa: CASSRDIGNTIYF
cdr3_nt: TGCGCCAGCAGCAGGGACATTGGAAACACCATATATTTT
v_call: TRBV5-1
cdr3_length: 13
clone_size: -
d_call: -
j_call: TRBJ1-3

cdr3_aa: CASGRGTSSYNEQFF
cdr3_nt: TGTGCCAGCGGACGGGGGACTAGTTCCTACAATGAGCAGTTCTTC
v_call: TRBV2
cdr3_length: 15
clone_size: -
d_call: TRBD2
j_call: TRBJ2-1

cdr3_aa: CASRRQGPTGEQYF
cdr3_nt: TGTGCCAGTAGGAGGCAGGGACCTACTGGGGAGCAGTACTTC
v_call: TRBV19
cdr3_length: 14
clone_size: -
d_call: -
j_call: TRBJ2-7

cdr3_aa: CASSFSGAINYGYTF
cdr3_nt: TGCGCCAGCAGCTTTTCGGGGGCGATCAACTATGGCTACACCTTC
v_call: TRBV5-1
cdr3_length: 15
clone_size: -
d_call: -
j_call: TRBJ1-2

cdr3_aa: CASSQALVVEQFF
cdr3_nt: TGCGCCAGCAGCCAAGCCCTAGTTGTTGAGCAGTTCTTC
v_call: TRBV4-1
cdr3_length: 13
clone_size: -
d_call: -
j_call: TRBJ2-1

cdr3_aa: CASSPLWRAIEAFF
cdr3_nt: TGTGCCAGCAGTCCCCTCTGGAGGGCCATTGAAGCTTTCTTT
v_call: TRBV6-6
cdr3_length: 14
clone_size: -
d_call: -
j_call: TRBJ1-1

cdr3_aa: CASSLWIGGSDTGELFF
cdr3_nt: TGTGCCAGCAGTTTATGGATTGGGGGGAGTGACACCGGGGAGCTGTTTTTT
v_call: TRBV28
cdr3_length: 17
clone_size: -
d_call: -
j_call: TRBJ2-2

cdr3_aa: CASSEVGDPFLYF
cdr3_nt: TGTGCCAGCAGTGAAGTAGGGGACCCTTTTTTGTACTTC
v_call: TRBV6-1
cdr3_length: 13
clone_size: -
d_call: -
j_call: TRBJ2-7

cdr3_aa: CASSYSRLGETQYF
cdr3_nt: TGTGCCAGCAGTTACTCGAGACTAGGAGAGACCCAGTACTTC
v_call: TRBV6-6
cdr3_length: 14
clone_size: -
d_call: -
j_call: TRBJ2-5

cdr3_aa: CASSPQSLAQVYEQYF
cdr3_nt: TGTGCCAGCAGCCCCCAGAGTCTAGCGCAAGTCTACGAGCAGTACTTC
v_call: TRBV7-2
cdr3_length: 16
clone_size: -
d_call: -
j_call: TRBJ2-7

cdr3_aa: CASSGWDRGDEQYF
cdr3_nt: TGTGCCAGCAGCGGTTGGGACAGGGGTGACGAGCAGTACTTC
v_call: TRBV21-1
cdr3_length: 14
clone_size: -
d_call: -
j_call: TRBJ2-7

cdr3_aa: CASSLYRGSNTYNEQFF
cdr3_nt: TGTGCCAGCAGCTTATATCGGGGGAGTAACACCTACAATGAGCAGTTCTTC
v_call: TRBV11-2
cdr3_length: 17
clone_size: few
d_call: -
j_call: TRBJ2-1

cdr3_aa: CASSESRLARPPTYEQYF
cdr3_nt: TGCGCCAGCAGTGAGTCTAGACTAGCGAGGCCACCAACCTACGAGCAGTACTTC
v_call: TRBV10-2
cdr3_length: 18
clone_size: -
d_call: TRBD2
j_call: TRBJ2-7

cdr3_aa: CASRPGPFSAQFF
cdr3_nt: TGTGCCAGCAGGCCGGGACCCTTCTCCGCGCAGTTCTTC
v_call: TRBV27
cdr3_length: 13
clone_size: -
d_call: -
j_call: TRBJ2-1

cdr3_aa: CASSLVSREREQFF
cdr3_nt: TGTGCCAGCAGCTTAGTGTCCCGGGAACGTGAGCAGTTCTTC
v_call: TRBV7-9
cdr3_length: 14
clone_size: -
d_call: -
j_call: TRBJ2-1

cdr3_aa: CASSLNQGKVYEQYF
cdr3_nt: TGCGCCAGCAGCTTGAACCAGGGGAAGGTCTACGAGCAGTACTTC
v_call: TRBV5-1
cdr3_length: 15
clone_size: -
d_call: -
j_call: TRBJ2-7

cdr3_aa: CASSSGPGLYF
cdr3_nt: TGTGCCAGCAGCTCGGGACCGGGACTGTACTTC
v_call: TRBV7-6
cdr3_length: 11
clone_size: -
d_call: -
j_call: TRBJ2-7

cdr3_aa: CAISEADQGSGELFF
cdr3_nt: TGTGCCATCAGTGAGGCCGATCAGGGGTCGGGGGAGCTGTTTTTT
v_call: TRBV10-3
cdr3_length: 15
clone_size: -
d_call: -
j_call: TRBJ2-2

cdr3_aa: CSASGRSSYEQYF
cdr3_nt: TGCAGCGCTTCGGGACGTAGCTCCTACGAGCAGTACTTC
v_call: TRBV29-1
cdr3_length: 13
clone_size: -
d_call: -
j_call: TRBJ2-7

cdr3_aa: CASSPGPLRELFF
cdr3_nt: TGTGCCAGCAGTCCGGGCCCTCTGCGGGAGCTGTTTTTT
v_call: TRBV28
cdr3_length: 13
clone_size: -
d_call: -
j_call: TRBJ2-2

cdr3_aa: CASSGATGSYTF
cdr3_nt: TGTGCCAGCAGCGGAGCAACAGGCTCCTACACCTTC
v_call: TRBV5-8
cdr3_length: 12
clone_size: -
d_call: -
j_call: TRBJ1-2

cdr3_aa: CASSLGQINTEAFF
cdr3_nt: TGTGCCAGCAGTTTGGGACAGATAAACACTGAAGCTTTCTTT
v_call: TRBV28
cdr3_length: 14
clone_size: -
d_call: TRBD1
j_call: TRBJ1-1

cdr3_aa: CASSRRQPNQPQHF
cdr3_nt: TGTGCCAGCAGTCGCCGACAGCCGAATCAGCCCCAGCATTTT
v_call: TRBV6-1
cdr3_length: 14
clone_size: -
d_call: -
j_call: TRBJ1-5

cdr3_aa: CASSHLTISNEQFF
cdr3_nt: TGTGCCAGCAGCCATCTGACAATATCAAATGAGCAGTTCTTC
v_call: TRBV7-8
cdr3_length: 14
clone_size: -
d_call: -
j_call: TRBJ2-1

cdr3_aa: CASIGSGYNEQFF
cdr3_nt: TGTGCCAGCATAGGTAGCGGTTACAATGAGCAGTTCTTC
v_call: TRBV28
cdr3_length: 13
clone_size: -
d_call: -
j_call: TRBJ2-1

cdr3_aa: CASSLGPSTDTQYF
cdr3_nt: TGTGCCAGCAGCTTAGGCCCTAGCACAGATACGCAGTATTTT
v_call: TRBV7-8
cdr3_length: 14
clone_size: -
d_call: -
j_call: TRBJ2-3

cdr3_aa: CASSLRVWNEQFF
cdr3_nt: TGTGCCAGCAGCTTAAGGGTGTGGAATGAGCAGTTCTTC
v_call: TRBV7-6
cdr3_length: 13
clone_size: few
d_call: -
j_call: TRBJ2-1

cdr3_aa: CASSLTGGHTEAFF
cdr3_nt: TGTGCCAGCAGCCTGACAGGGGGCCATACTGAAGCTTTCTTT
v_call: TRBV6-5
cdr3_length: 14
clone_size: -
d_call: TRBD1
j_call: TRBJ1-1

cdr3_aa: CASSLFTEAFF
cdr3_nt: TGTGCCAGCAGCTTATTCACTGAAGCTTTCTTT
v_call: TRBV7-9
cdr3_length: 11
clone_size: -
d_call: -
j_call: TRBJ1-1

cdr3_aa: CSMAGRGYEQYF
cdr3_nt: TGCAGTATGGCGGGCAGGGGCTACGAGCAGTACTTC
v_call: TRBV29-1
cdr3_length: 12
clone_size: few
d_call: -
j_call: TRBJ2-7

cdr3_aa: CASSTQGGTQYF
cdr3_nt: TGTGCCAGCAGCACCCAGGGGGGTACGCAGTATTTT
v_call: TRBV7-3
cdr3_length: 12
clone_size: -
d_call: -
j_call: TRBJ2-3

cdr3_aa: CASSERGYTGELFF
cdr3_nt: TGTGCCAGCAGTGAACGGGGATACACCGGGGAGCTGTTTTTT
v_call: TRBV2
cdr3_length: 14
clone_size: -
d_call: -
j_call: TRBJ2-2

cdr3_aa: CASSSGAVSNQPQHF
cdr3_nt: TGTGCCAGCAGCTCTGGGGCAGTTAGCAATCAGCCCCAGCATTTT
v_call: TRBV11-2
cdr3_length: 15
clone_size: -
d_call: -
j_call: TRBJ1-5

cdr3_aa: CASSIGASLREAFF
cdr3_nt: TGTGCCAGTAGTATAGGGGCCAGCCTGCGTGAAGCTTTCTTT
v_call: TRBV19
cdr3_length: 14
clone_size: -
d_call: -
j_call: TRBJ1-1

cdr3_aa: CSGASGANVLTF
cdr3_nt: TGCAGCGGGGCCTCTGGGGCCAACGTCCTGACTTTC
v_call: TRBV29-1
cdr3_length: 12
clone_size: -
d_call: -
j_call: TRBJ2-6

cdr3_aa: CASSTPGQGGKLFF
cdr3_nt: TGTGCCAGCAGTACGCCGGGACAGGGTGGAAAACTGTTTTTT
v_call: TRBV28
cdr3_length: 14
clone_size: once
d_call: TRBD1
j_call: TRBJ1-4

cdr3_aa: CASSSSSGSDRDTQYF
cdr3_nt: TGTGCCAGCAGTTCCTCTAGCGGGAGCGATCGAGATACGCAGTATTTT
v_call: TRBV27
cdr3_length: 16
clone_size: -
d_call: TRBD2
j_call: TRBJ2-3

cdr3_aa: CASSTPQGTMNTQYF
cdr3_nt: TGTGCCAGCAGCACCCCGCAAGGGACCATGAATACGCAGTATTTT
v_call: TRBV7-9
cdr3_length: 15
clone_size: -
d_call: -
j_call: TRBJ2-3

cdr3_aa: CASSLSGRANTEAFF
cdr3_nt: TGTGCCAGCAGTTTATCGGGGAGGGCGAACACTGAAGCTTTCTTT
v_call: TRBV27
cdr3_length: 15
clone_size: -
d_call: -
j_call: TRBJ1-1

cdr3_aa: CASSQALAESYEQYF
cdr3_nt: TGTGCCAGCAGCCAGGCGCTAGCGGAGTCCTACGAGCAGTACTTC
v_call: TRBV4-2
cdr3_length: 15
clone_size: -
d_call: TRBD2
j_call: TRBJ2-7

cdr3_aa: CASSWESGSFYEQYF
cdr3_nt: TGTGCCAGCAGCTGGGAAAGCGGGAGTTTCTACGAGCAGTACTTC
v_call: TRBV6-1
cdr3_length: 15
clone_size: few
d_call: TRBD2
j_call: TRBJ2-7

cdr3_aa: CASSLGLAGGPYEQYF
cdr3_nt: TGCGCCAGCAGCTTGGGGCTAGCGGGAGGGCCCTACGAGCAGTACTTC
v_call: TRBV5-1
cdr3_length: 16
clone_size: -
d_call: TRBD2
j_call: TRBJ2-7

cdr3_aa: CASSLDMVSPLHF
cdr3_nt: TGTGCCAGCAGCTTAGATATGGTTTCACCCCTCCACTTT
v_call: TRBV11-2
cdr3_length: 13
clone_size: -
d_call: -
j_call: TRBJ1-6

cdr3_aa: CASSLGGDQPQHF
cdr3_nt: TGTGCCAGCAGCTTAGGGGGGGATCAGCCCCAGCATTTT
v_call: TRBV7-6
cdr3_length: 13
clone_size: few
d_call: -
j_call: TRBJ1-5

cdr3_aa: CASSTRTGDTYEQYF
cdr3_nt: TGTGCCAGTAGTACGCGGACAGGTGACACCTACGAGCAGTACTTC
v_call: TRBV19
cdr3_length: 15
clone_size: -
d_call: TRBD1
j_call: TRBJ2-7